Below are 19 T cell receptor beta chains sequenced from a single sample in a study of T cells after yellow fever vaccination. TCRdb re-called the 5' RACE reads through MiXCR, storing one row per CDR3 protein. The repertoire holds approximately 510,000 distinct CDR3 sequences, with about a fifth as singletons. The source was PBMCs, collected 21 days after the first yellow fever vaccination. The receptors here all came from a young man who received the YFV17D yellow fever vaccine.

The chain uses TRBV29-1 and TRBJ1-1; 8 positions agree with TRBD1. V gave up 7 bases and J gave up 4 bases; unmatched junction bases: 8. In germline, CDR1 is SQVTM, CDR2 ANQGSEA. The CDR3 is 13 residues long. CDR3 DNA sequence: TGCAGCGCAATGACAGGGGAGGGCACTGAAGCTTTCTTT. Translating it yields CSAMTGEGTEAFF.

V usage is TRBV12-3 or TRBV12-4 and J usage is TRBJ2-7, with TRBD2 as a possible D gene (6 bases). The CDR3 spans 13 residues. The germline V and J ends were trimmed by 5 bases and 6 bases, with 14 bases remaining between them. The CDR3 DNA reads TGTGCCAGCAGTCTGATGGAGGGAGGCGAGCAGTACGTC. As protein: CASSLMEGGEQYV.

Note on this clonotype: A read error may produce the germline difference seen at one junction end. The genes are TRBV29-1 and TRBJ1-2; 9 nucleotides line up with TRBD1. CDR1 is SQVTM and CDR2 is ANQGSEA in the germline V gene. The CDR3 is made up of 12 amino acids. The CDR3 DNA reads TGCAGCGTAGAAGGACAGGGGAGAGACTACACCTTC. Its translation is CSVEGQGRDYTF.

There are a few counts of this clonotype. The rearrangement uses TRBV7-2 and TRBJ2-7; TRBD2 agrees at 8 bases. The CDR3 extends over 17 amino acids. CDR1 and CDR2 from the germline V gene are SGHTA and FQGNSA. After removal of 5 bases from V and 2 bases from J, the junction contained 14 bases not matched to a gene. The CDR3 loop is CASSPQTGGAATYEQYF. CDR3 sequence (DNA): TGTGCCAGCAGCCCCCAAACGGGGGGGGCCGCTACCTACGAGCAGTACTTC.

This clonotype has only a few counts. The gene calls are TRBV27 and TRBJ2-5; D gene uncertain. CDR1 is MNHEY and CDR2 is SMNVEV in the germline V gene (reference sequence). There are 15 residues in the CDR3. V lost 0 bases and J 3 bases, leaving 11 bases between the germline ends. This CDR3 is CASSLSRLSEETQYF. The DNA of the CDR3 is TGTGCCAGCAGTTTATCCCGCCTGAGCGAAGAGACCCAGTACTTC.

This clonotype was recorded at least ten times. The chain links TRBV2 to TRBJ2-3; no clear D gene. This CDR3 region has 11 residues. Trimming stripped 3 bases from V and 9 bases from J, with 7 bases between. Germline V gene lookup returns CDR1 SNHLY and CDR2 FYNNEI. In DNA form, the CDR3 reads TGTGCCAGCAGTGATTCCTGGACGCAGTATTTT. Amino acid sequence: CASSDSWTQYF.

In this sample, this clonotype turned up a few times. V usage is TRBV7-9 and J usage is TRBJ2-1; D not certain. With 5 bases removed from V and 7 bases from J, the gap between germline ends came to 9 bases. The CDR3 has 12 amino acids. Germline V lookup: CDR1 SEHNR, CDR2 FQNEAQ (reference sequence). Here the CDR3 reads CASSPTPNEQFF. The CDR3, as DNA: TGTGCCAGCAGCCCAACCCCTAATGAGCAGTTCTTC.

J is TRBJ1-1 and V is TRBV5-1, with TRBD1 as a possible D gene (5 bases). CDR1 is SGHRS and CDR2 is YFSETQ in the germline V gene. CDR3 length equals 13 residues. Trimming cost V 6 bases and J 2 bases, with 11 bases left between them. CDR3 nucleotide sequence: TGCGCCAGCAACCGGGACGGAAACACTGAAGCTTTCTTT. Amino acid sequence: CASNRDGNTEAFF. Full variable domain (rest looked up from reference TRBV5-1 and TRBJ1-1): KAGVTQTPRYLIKTRGQQVTLSCSPISGHRSVSWYQQTPGQGLQFLFEYFSETQRNKGNFPGRFSGRQFSNSRSEMNVSTLELGDSALYLCASNRDGNTEAFFGQGTRLTVV.

This clonotype was seen only a few times. This sequence joins TRBV5-6 and TRBJ1-2; TRBD1 aligns across 10 bases. Germline V gives CDR1 SGHDT, CDR2 YYEEEE. This CDR3 has 18 residues. J was trimmed by 7 bases and V by 6 bases; bases with no gene match: 21. CDR3 nucleotide sequence: TGTGCCAGCACCCAAACCGGCGGGACAGGGGCGATGGAGTTTGGCTACACCTTC. Translated, it gives CASTQTGGTGAMEFGYTF.

The chain has TRBV4-2 and TRBJ1-4, with D possibly being TRBD1 (5 bases). The V end lost 0 bases, the J end lost 2 bases, and 16 bases lay between the germline ends. The CDR3 loop spans 18 amino acids. Germline V gene lookup returns CDR1 LGHNA and CDR2 YNFKEQ. This CDR3 is CASSQDRGGGGTNEKLFF. The CDR3 nucleotides are TGTGCCAGCAGCCAAGATCGGGGGGGTGGAGGCACTAATGAAAAACTGTTTTTT.

This clonotype was found a few times. The chain joins TRBV20-1 to TRBJ2-1; D not certain. The CDR3 length is 15 residues. Germline assignment: CDR1 DFQATT and CDR2 SNEGSKA (reference sequence). Trimming removed 7 bases at V and 0 bases at J, with 16 bases between. CDR3 in amino acids: CSGVRLTSSYNEQFF. CDR3 sequence (DNA): TGCAGTGGGGTTAGACTCACGAGCTCCTACAATGAGCAGTTCTTC.

The V and J genes are TRBV20-1 and TRBJ2-3, with TRBD2 matching over 9 bases. Per the germline V gene, CDR1 is DFQATT and CDR2 is SNEGSKA (reference sequence). V shed 5 bases, J shed 5 bases, and the junction held 11 bases outside the gene matches. This CDR3 is built from 15 residues. Here the CDR3 DNA reads TGCAGTGCTTCCCTAGCGGGGACGGCAGGAGATACGCAGTATTTT. The encoded protein is CSASLAGTAGDTQYF.

The chain has TRBV10-3 and TRBJ2-1; D gene uncertain. This CDR3 is 11 amino acids long. Germline assignment: CDR1 ENHRY and CDR2 SYGVKD. Between the trimmed V and J ends, which lost 0 bases and 9 bases, there was a span of 3 bases. The CDR3: CAISESGEQFF. CDR3 nucleotide sequence: TGTGCCATCAGTGAGTCTGGTGAGCAGTTCTTC.

J is TRBJ2-1 and V is TRBV20-1; D ambiguous. Trimming shortened V by 1 base and J by 6 bases, and 16 bases separated the two germline ends. Germline values: CDR1 DFQATT, CDR2 SNEGSKA (reference sequence). The CDR3 totals 15 residues. The CDR3 coding sequence is TGCAGTGCTAGAGGGCCGGTGGGCCCCTCCAATGAGCAGTTCTTC. This encodes CSARGPVGPSNEQFF.

This clonotype occurred a few times. The chain joins TRBV29-1 to TRBJ1-1, with TRBD1 identical over 7 bases. Trimming took 4 bases from V and 1 from J; bases not matched to a gene: 12. CDR3 size: 16 residues. Germline assignment: CDR1 SQVTM and CDR2 ANQGSEA. DNA of the CDR3: TGCAGCGTTGCCTCAGCCGGGACAGAAACGAACACTGAAGCTTTCTTT. Amino acid sequence: CSVASAGTETNTEAFF.

This clonotype was counted only a few times. The V gene is TRBV20-1, the J gene TRBJ2-7, with 10 bases fitting TRBD1. With 0 bases clipped from V and 4 bases from J, the junction kept 3 bases outside the gene matches. This CDR3 has 14 amino acids. Germline V lookup: CDR1 DFQATT, CDR2 SNEGSKA (reference sequence). The CDR3 DNA reads TGCAGTGCTAGAGATCCGGGACAGGGGTACGAGCAGTACTTC. Its protein is CSARDPGQGYEQYF.

This clonotype has just a few counts. CDR3 DNA: TGTGCCAGCAGTTACACTCAGTCTCGGGAGACCCAGTACTTC. Protein product: CASSYTQSRETQYF. V is TRBV6-2 or TRBV6-3 and J is TRBJ2-5; D is uncertain. Germline V gene sequence: CDR1 MNHEY, CDR2 SVGEGT. The germline V and J ends were trimmed by 2 bases and 5 bases, with 12 bases remaining between them. The length of the CDR3 is 14 residues.

This clonotype has ten or more counts. The rearrangement links TRBV7-2 to TRBJ2-1; TRBD2 might be the D (5 bases). Between the trimmed V and J ends, which lost 4 bases and 0 bases, there was a span of 10 bases. The CDR3 covers 15 residues. Germline V gene sequence: CDR1 SGHTA, CDR2 FQGNSA. Here the CDR3 DNA reads TGTGCCAGCAGCTCTCCCCGGGGCTCCTACAATGAGCAGTTCTTC. Translated, it gives CASSSPRGSYNEQFF.

V is TRBV5-1 and J is TRBJ2-7; D unresolved. Trimming shortened V by 0 bases and J by 5 bases, and 9 bases separated the two germline ends. The CDR3 loop spans 13 amino acids. CDR1 and CDR2 (germline): SGHRS, YFSETQ. The DNA for the CDR3 is TGCGCCAGCAGCTTGGATGGGTCGAACGAGCAGTACTTC. Its protein is CASSLDGSNEQYF.